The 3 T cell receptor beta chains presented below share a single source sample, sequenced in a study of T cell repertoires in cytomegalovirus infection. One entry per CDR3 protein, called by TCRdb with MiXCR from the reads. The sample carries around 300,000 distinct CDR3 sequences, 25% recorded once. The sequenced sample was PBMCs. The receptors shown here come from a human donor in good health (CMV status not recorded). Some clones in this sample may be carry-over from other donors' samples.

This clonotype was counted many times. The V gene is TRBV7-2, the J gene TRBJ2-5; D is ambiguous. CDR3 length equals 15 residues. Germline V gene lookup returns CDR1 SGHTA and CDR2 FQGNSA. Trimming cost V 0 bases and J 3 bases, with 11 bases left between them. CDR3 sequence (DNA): TGTGCCAGCAGCTTAGCTGGGCTGCAGGAAGAGACCCAGTACTTC. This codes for CASSLAGLQEETQYF.

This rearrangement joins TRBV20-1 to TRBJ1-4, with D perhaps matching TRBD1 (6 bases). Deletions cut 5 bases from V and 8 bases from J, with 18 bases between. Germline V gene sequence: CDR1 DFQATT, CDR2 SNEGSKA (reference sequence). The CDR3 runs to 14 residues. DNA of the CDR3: TGCAGTGCTCCTCGGCAAGGGGGAGGGGAAAAACTGTTTTTT. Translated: CSAPRQGGGEKLFF.

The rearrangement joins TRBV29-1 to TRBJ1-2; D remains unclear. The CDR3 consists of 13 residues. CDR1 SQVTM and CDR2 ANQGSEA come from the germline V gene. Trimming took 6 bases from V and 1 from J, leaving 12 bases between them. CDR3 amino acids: CSVPEAFNYGYTF. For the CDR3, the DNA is TGCAGCGTCCCCGAGGCTTTTAACTATGGCTACACCTTC.